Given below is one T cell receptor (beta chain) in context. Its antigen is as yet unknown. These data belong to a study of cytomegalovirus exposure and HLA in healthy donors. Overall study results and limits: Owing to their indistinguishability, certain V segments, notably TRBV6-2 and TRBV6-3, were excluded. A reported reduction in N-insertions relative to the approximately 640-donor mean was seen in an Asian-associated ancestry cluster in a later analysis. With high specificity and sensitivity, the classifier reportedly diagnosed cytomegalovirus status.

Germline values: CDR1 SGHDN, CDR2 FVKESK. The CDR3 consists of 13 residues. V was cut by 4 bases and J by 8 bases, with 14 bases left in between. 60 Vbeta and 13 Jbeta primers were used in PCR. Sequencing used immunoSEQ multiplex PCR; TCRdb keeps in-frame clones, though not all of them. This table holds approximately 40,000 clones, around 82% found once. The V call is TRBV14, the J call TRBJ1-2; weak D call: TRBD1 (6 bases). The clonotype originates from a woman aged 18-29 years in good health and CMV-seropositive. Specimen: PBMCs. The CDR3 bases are TGTGCCAGCAGCCCAAAACAGGGTTACGGCTACACCTTC. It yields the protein CASSPKQGYGYTF.